This TCR beta chain was identified in a study of blood T cell repertoires in COVID-19. Study in general: Spain, Italy and the United States supplied samples that represented acute and convalescent COVID-19. The cDNA or gDNA used as material had been derived from T cells, B-cell-depleted T cells, or PBMCs.

This CDR3 spans 14 amino acids. V shed 3 bases and J shed 5 bases, with 14 bases lying between them. Germline lookup yields CDR1 LNHDA and CDR2 SQIVND (reference sequence). Study processing details: For nucleated cells, counts were estimated from reference gene primer amplification. Some clones are missing from TCRdb's copy, which holds only in-frame ones; the method was immunoSEQ multiplex PCR. V and J calls and clone size are those listed in that table; D and trimming were worked out from the DNA. The profile shows 95,000 to 130,000 clones, almost 85% of them singletons. Sequencing was carried out using peripheral blood. The sequence derives from a man aged 70-80 years with active or convalescent COVID-19. The chain carries TRBV19 and TRBJ2-7; a weak D match, TRBD1 (7 bases). The CDR3 protein is CASSISQGGNEQYF. In DNA, the CDR3 is TGTGCCAGTAGTATTAGCCAGGGGGGCAACGAGCAGTACTTC.